One and the same sample provided the 15 T cell receptor beta chains below, sequenced in a study of T-cell reconstitution after alpha-beta-depleted transplantation in children. Preparing the TCRbeta library involved the use of unique molecular identifiers. TCRdb passed the PCR reads through MiXCR, listing each CDR3 protein once. The sample holds some 200,000 distinct CDR3 sequences, 5.5% to 7% seen once. Sequencing used PBMCs, obtained before TCRalphabeta/CD19-depleted stem cell transplant. Every receptor here comes from a boy aged 2-9 years with acute lymphoblastic leukemia, due to receive a stem cell transplant.

The CDR3 reads CASSLKNRTYQETQYF. The CDR3 DNA reads TGTGCCAGCAGCCTAAAGAACAGGACTTATCAAGAGACCCAGTACTTC. The chain links TRBV7-2 to TRBJ2-5; TRBD1 or TRBD2 may be the D gene (5 bases each). CDR3 size: 16 residues. The germline gives CDR1 SGHTA, CDR2 FQGNSA. V was shortened by 5 bases and J by 2 bases, with 18 bases between the two germline ends.

This chain joins TRBV7-2 and TRBJ2-5; D is unclear. V lost 4 bases, J lost 4 bases, and 10 bases lay in between. CDR1 SGHTA and CDR2 FQGNSA come from the germline V gene. The CDR3 is 13 amino acids. The CDR3 sequence is CASSSVVRETQYF. The CDR3 DNA follows: TGTGCCAGCAGCTCAGTAGTTCGAGAGACCCAGTACTTC. The full variable domain, completed using reference TRBV7-2 and TRBJ2-5, is GAGVSQSPSNKVTEKGKDVELRCDPISGHTALYWYRQSLGQGLEFLIYFQGNSAPDKSGLPSDRFSAERTGGSVSTLTIQRTQQEDSAVYLCASSSVVRETQYFGPGTRLLVL.

In its sample, this clonotype was seen a few times. The CDR3 region has the DNA TGTGCCAGCAGTTACCCCTCGGGACAGACAGACCGGGAGCTGTTTTTT. It specifies CASSYPSGQTDRELFF. The genes are TRBV6-2 or TRBV6-3 and TRBJ2-2, with 7 bases identical to TRBD1. In germline, CDR1 is MNHEY, CDR2 SVGEGT. The junction had 12 bases not matched to a gene; V was cut back by 2 bases and J by 9 bases. The CDR3 sequence is 16 residues long.

There are a few counts of this clonotype. The chain is built from TRBV15 and TRBJ2-7, with 9 positions matching TRBD1. V gave up 0 bases and J gave up 6 bases; unmatched junction bases: 9. This CDR3 contains 16 residues. Looked up from germline, CDR1 is LNHNV and CDR2 is YYDKDF (reference sequence). The chain's CDR3 is CATSRDLVQGASEQYF. CDR3 nucleotide sequence: TGTGCCACCAGCAGAGATCTGGTACAGGGGGCGTCCGAGCAGTACTTC. The variable domain in full, completed from reference TRBV15 and TRBJ2-7, reads DAMVIQNPRYQVTQFGKPVTLSCSQTLNHNVMYWYQQKSSQAPKLLFHYYDKDFNNEADTPDNFQSRRPNTSFCFLDIRSPGLGDTAMYLCATSRDLVQGASEQYFGPGTRLTVT.

This sequence joins TRBV11-2 and TRBJ2-5; 7 nucleotides align to TRBD2. CDR3 length equals 19 residues. V trimming: 3 bases; J trimming: 2 bases; junction bases outside the gene matches: 18. Germline CDR1 is SGHAT and CDR2 is FQNNGV. CDR3 in amino acids: CASSFDPGRTSFVQETQYF. CDR3 sequence (DNA): TGTGCCAGCAGCTTTGACCCTGGCCGGACTAGTTTCGTACAAGAGACCCAGTACTTC.

There are many counts of this clonotype. This chain links TRBV7-2 with TRBJ2-5; no clear D gene. CDR3 length: 13 residues. With 5 bases removed from V and 3 bases from J, the gap between germline ends came to 10 bases. CDR1 is SGHTA, CDR2 FQGNSA, per germline. The CDR3 DNA reads TGTGCCAGCAGCACTACGGCTAAAGAGACCCAGTACTTC. Amino acid sequence: CASSTTAKETQYF.

This chain links TRBV6-5 with TRBJ2-7; unclear D gene. Per the germline V gene, CDR1 is MNHEY and CDR2 is SVGAGI. Trimming stripped 2 bases from V and 2 bases from J, with 7 bases between. This CDR3 region has 13 residues. The CDR3 DNA reads as TGTGCCAGCAGTTACGGGGATCCCTACGAGCAGTACTTC. It encodes CASSYGDPYEQYF.

The V call is TRBV20-1, the J call TRBJ2-5; D perhaps matches TRBD2 (6 bases). V dropped 4 bases and J dropped 5 bases, with 20 bases sitting between them. The germline CDR1 and CDR2 sequences are DFQATT and SNEGSKA (reference sequence). The CDR3 sequence is 15 residues long. This chain's CDR3 is CSATLSEESGETQYF. As DNA, the CDR3 is TGCAGTGCTACCCTCTCAGAGGAAAGCGGGGAGACCCAGTACTTC.

This clonotype has more than one count but fewer than ten. This chain links TRBV7-2 with TRBJ2-2, with D perhaps TRBD2 (5 bases). CDR3 length: 16 residues. V was clipped by 5 bases and J by 8 bases, with 21 bases between them. Per germline, CDR1 SGHTA and CDR2 FQGNSA. The CDR3 coding sequence is TGTGCCAGCAGCCGGTTGAGAGGGCGCAGTGGTGGGGAGCTGTTTTTT. Translation: CASSRLRGRSGGELFF.

V usage is TRBV15 and J usage is TRBJ2-2; D not certain. CDR1 and CDR2 (germline): LNHNV, YYDKDF (reference sequence). The CDR3 is made up of 16 amino acids. V was clipped by 0 bases and J by 3 bases, with 11 bases between them. CDR3 sequence reads: CATSRDLMTYTGELFF. The CDR3 DNA reads TGTGCCACCAGCAGAGATCTCATGACCTACACCGGGGAGCTGTTTTTT.

In this sample, this clonotype turned up many times. The CDR3 is CASSRTRTGGYNQPQHF. The DNA of the CDR3 is TGTGCCAGCAGTCGGACTAGGACAGGGGGCTACAATCAGCCCCAGCATTTT. J is TRBJ1-5 and V is TRBV12-3 or TRBV12-4, with TRBD1 matching 11 bases. The CDR3 extends over 17 amino acids. V dropped 5 bases and J dropped 3; count of bases not matched to a gene: 9.

J is TRBJ2-1 and V is TRBV11-1; D perhaps matches TRBD2 (5 bases). There are 12 residues in the CDR3. Germline V gives CDR1 SGHAT, CDR2 FQDESV (reference sequence). V gave up 2 bases and J gave up 7 bases, with 6 bases separating them. This CDR3 reads CASSLRTNEQFF. CDR3 bases: TGTGCCAGCAGCTTAAGGACTAATGAGCAGTTCTTC.

The chain couples TRBV13 to TRBJ1-1; D is uncertain. V was shortened by 3 bases and J by 7 bases, with 9 bases between the two germline ends. CDR3 length equals 12 residues. Germline loops: CDR1 PRHDT, CDR2 FYEKMQ (reference sequence). CDR3 nucleotide sequence: TGTGCCAGCAGCTTCAGTCAGATTGAAGCTTTCTTT. Translation gives CASSFSQIEAFF.

This clonotype has just a few counts. CDR3 region: CASSFLGQPYEQYF. CDR3 sequence (DNA): TGTGCCAGCAGCTTCCTGGGACAGCCCTACGAGCAGTACTTC. The chain links TRBV11-2 to TRBJ2-7, with 7 bases lining up with TRBD1. The germline gives CDR1 SGHAT, CDR2 FQNNGV. The CDR3 length is 14 residues. Germline trimming cut 3 bases from V and 2 bases from J; bases unmatched to any gene: 4.

The table lists this clonotype with many counts. The chain combines TRBV7-9 with TRBJ2-3; D possibly uses TRBD1 or TRBD2 (5 bases each). Germline assignment: CDR1 SEHNR and CDR2 FQNEAQ (reference sequence). This CDR3 is built from 14 residues. Trimming removed 5 bases from V and 7 bases from J, with 16 bases in between. Here the CDR3 DNA reads TGTGCCAGCAGCCGCGCCGTCTCGGGACATACGCAGTATTTT. It encodes CASSRAVSGHTQYF.